The 9 T cell receptor beta chains reported below all come from one sample, sequenced in a study of T cell repertoires in cytomegalovirus infection. One entry per CDR3 protein, called by TCRdb with MiXCR from the reads. The data show 360,000 or so distinct CDR3 sequences, roughly a third seen once. Their cognate antigens are unknown. The sample here was cultured PBMCs, taken from culture after CMV antigen stimulation. The source of these receptors is a human donor in good health (CMV status not recorded). Some clones in this sample may be carry-over from other donors' samples.

This clonotype came up a few times. The V and J genes are TRBV11-2 and TRBJ1-2, with 12 bases that match TRBD1. The CDR3 is made up of 14 amino acids. Germline loops: CDR1 SGHAT, CDR2 FQNNGV. The trim removed 5 bases at V and 7 bases at J, leaving 5 bases unmatched. The CDR3 is CASSLGTGGGGYTF. The CDR3 coding sequence is TGTGCCAGCAGCCTAGGGACAGGGGGCGGTGGCTACACCTTC.

V gene TRBV11-2 combines with J gene TRBJ2-7; D uncertain. The CDR3 spans 15 residues. V lost 1 base and J 1 base, leaving 11 bases between the germline ends. Germline V gives CDR1 SGHAT, CDR2 FQNNGV. CDR3 protein: CASSLAGVGSYEQYF. The DNA of the CDR3 is TGTGCCAGCAGCTTAGCCGGCGTCGGATCCTACGAGCAGTACTTC.

There are a few counts of this clonotype. The gene calls are TRBV28 and TRBJ1-4; D is possibly TRBD1 (5 bases). V was trimmed by 4 bases and J by 8 bases, leaving 17 bases between them. Germline CDR1 MDHEN, CDR2 SYDVKM. CDR3 size: 15 residues. Written as DNA, the CDR3 is TGTGCCAGCAGTTCTACCGGGACCGGAGGGGAAAAACTGTTTTTT. Its protein product is CASSSTGTGGEKLFF.

The V gene is TRBV5-1, the J gene TRBJ2-7; 7 bases agree with TRBD2. This CDR3 region has 14 residues. Trimming cost V 4 bases and J 2 bases; bases outside gene matches: 6. Germline loops: CDR1 SGHRS, CDR2 YFSETQ. The CDR3 spells CASSPIGGTYEQYF. CDR3 coding DNA: TGCGCCAGCAGCCCTATCGGGGGGACCTACGAGCAGTACTTC.

This clonotype was recorded a few times. The V and J genes are TRBV27 and TRBJ1-6; no definite D call. V was cut by 7 bases and J by 0 bases, with 10 bases left in between. The CDR3 is 15 residues long. Germline CDR1 is MNHEY and CDR2 is SMNVEV (reference sequence). The CDR3 protein is CASTETSSYNSPLHF. CDR3 nucleotide sequence: TGTGCCAGCACCGAAACCAGCTCCTATAATTCACCCCTCCACTTT.

This clonotype was detected many times. The V call is TRBV7-2, the J call TRBJ2-1; no clear D. The CDR3 runs 16 residues. In germline, CDR1 is SGHTA, CDR2 FQGNSA. The germline V and J ends were trimmed by 2 bases and 3 bases, with 14 bases remaining between them. DNA for the CDR3: TGTGCCAGCAGCTTAAGGATCCCTCTAGACTACAATGAGCAGTTCTTC. This encodes CASSLRIPLDYNEQFF.

The chain recombines TRBV7-3 with TRBJ1-1; 8 nucleotides match TRBD1. Germline CDR1 reads SGHTA; CDR2 reads FQGTGA. Germline trimming cut 5 bases from V and 6 bases from J; bases unmatched to any gene: 5. This CDR3 spans 13 amino acids. CDR3 DNA sequence: TGTGCCAGCAGCGCACAGGGGGTTTCTGAAGCTTTCTTT. Protein sequence: CASSAQGVSEAFF.

The rearrangement uses TRBV7-9 and TRBJ2-1; no clear D. Looked up from germline, CDR1 is SEHNR and CDR2 is FQNEAQ (reference sequence). V was cut by 3 bases and J by 4 bases, with 13 bases left in between. The CDR3 totals 15 residues. In nucleotides, the CDR3 is TGTGCCAGCAGCTTCGGGCAGTACGATTACAATGAGCAGTTCTTC. The encoded protein is CASSFGQYDYNEQFF. Drawing the rest from reference TRBV7-9 and TRBJ2-1, the complete variable domain is DTGVSQNPRHKITKRGQNVTFRCDPISEHNRLYWYRQTLGQGPEFLTYFQNEAQLEKSRLLSDRFSAERPKGSFSTLEIQRTEQGDSAMYLCASSFGQYDYNEQFFGPGTRLTVL.

Regarding this clonotype: This may arise from a read error, as a much more abundant clone is one base away. The chain employs TRBV7-2 and TRBJ2-1, with 9 bases fitting TRBD2. CDR1 and CDR2 from the germline V gene are SGHTA and FQGNSA. Germline trimming cut 2 bases from V and 8 bases from J; bases unmatched to any gene: 13. CDR3 size: 17 residues. CDR3 in DNA: TGTGCCAGCAGCTTATGGCTAGCGGGGACGTTTGGGGATGAGCAGTTCTTC. Protein sequence: CASSLWLAGTFGDEQFF.